The 12 T cell receptor beta chains below were found in one sample sequenced in a study of T cell clonotyping in hematopoietic cell transplantation. Assay: immunoSEQ multiplex PCR; the TCRdb copy retains only in-frame clones and omits some. The sample consists of roughly 16,000 clones, over 90% of them appearing once. The sequenced sample consisted of peripheral blood mononuclear cells. The receptors were sampled from a man in his forties in good health. Some clones in this sample may be carry-over from other donors' samples.

The V call is TRBV5-1, the J call TRBJ1-4; perhaps TRBD1 as D (6 bases). CDR3 length equals 15 residues. Germline values: CDR1 SGHRS, CDR2 YFSETQ. Trimming cost V 2 bases and J 0 bases, with 8 bases left between them. CDR3 in DNA: TGCGCCAGCAGCTTAGGGACAACAACTAATGAAAAACTGTTTTTT. The encoded protein is CASSLGTTTNEKLFF.

The DNA for the CDR3 is TGTGCCAGCAGTTACGACAGCACAGATACGCAGTATTTT. It translates to CASSYDSTDTQYF. The rearrangement uses TRBV6-5 and TRBJ2-3; D is undetermined. Germline V gives CDR1 MNHEY, CDR2 SVGAGI. The length of the CDR3 is 13 residues. Trimming left V 2 bases short and J 0 bases short, with 3 bases between.

The chain has TRBV7-8 and TRBJ2-3, with a weak D call TRBD1 (5 bases). CDR3 length: 15 residues. Trimming took off 1 base at V and 2 bases at J, with 10 bases between the two ends. Germline CDR1 and CDR2: SGHVS and FQNEAQ. CDR3 nucleotide sequence: TGTGCCAGCAGCTTAGGGCAGGGTTCCACAGATACGCAGTATTTT. This gives the protein CASSLGQGSTDTQYF.

The gene calls are TRBV4-1 and TRBJ1-2, with D unresolved. This CDR3 region has 14 residues. Germline CDR1 is MGHRA and CDR2 is YSYEKL. V was cut by 0 bases and J by 4 bases, with 9 bases left in between. CDR3 protein: CASSQDLLGYGYTF. The CDR3 DNA sequence: TGCGCCAGCAGCCAAGACCTATTGGGCTATGGCTACACCTTC.

The rearrangement uses TRBV9 and TRBJ2-1, with 10 bases lining up with TRBD2. CDR3 length: 14 amino acids. Losses at the gene ends were 0 bases for V and 9 bases for J; bases not matched to a gene: 3. From germline, CDR1 is SGDLS and CDR2 YYNGEE. In nucleotides, the CDR3 is TGTGCCAGCAGCGTAGTTCTAGCGGGAGTTGAGCAGTTCTTC. Translation: CASSVVLAGVEQFF.

This chain connects TRBV12-5 to TRBJ1-1, with D perhaps TRBD1 (5 bases). From germline, CDR1 is LGHNT and CDR2 FRNRAP. V gave up 2 bases and J gave up 1 base, with 8 bases separating them. The CDR3 loop spans 14 amino acids. CDR3 sequence: CASGLTTANTEAFF. In DNA, the CDR3 is TGTGCTAGTGGTTTGACGACAGCGAACACTGAAGCTTTCTTT. The whole variable domain, filled in from reference TRBV12-5 and TRBJ1-1, reads DARVTQTPRHKVTEMGQEVTMRCQPILGHNTVFWYRQTMMQGLELLAYFRNRAPLDDSGMPKDRFSAEMPDATLATLKIQPSEPRDSAVYFCASGLTTANTEAFFGQGTRLTVV.

V gene TRBV28 combines with J gene TRBJ2-5; D unresolved. The V and J ends lost 10 bases and 1 base respectively, with 13 bases between them. The CDR3 contains 13 residues. Germline V CDR1 and CDR2: MDHEN, SYDVKM. The CDR3 sequence: CATGLMVQETQYF. In DNA, the CDR3 is TGTGCCACCGGGTTGATGGTCCAAGAGACCCAGTACTTC.

The chain combines TRBV5-1 with TRBJ2-2; maybe TRBD1 (6 bases). V was clipped by 8 bases and J by 0 bases, with 8 bases between them. CDR1 and CDR2 from the germline V gene are SGHRS and YFSETQ. The CDR3 is made up of 13 amino acids. CDR3 bases: TGCGCCAGTCGGGACACGAACACCGGGGAGCTGTTTTTT. Protein sequence: CASRDTNTGELFF.

The chain uses TRBV9 and TRBJ2-7; weak D call: TRBD2 (6 bases). This CDR3 has 14 residues. From germline, CDR1 is SGDLS and CDR2 YYNGEE. V lost 0 bases to trimming and J lost 4 bases, with 11 bases between them. The CDR3 nucleotides are TGTGCCAGCAGCGTAGGCAGGGACTCTTACGAGCAGTACTTC. This encodes CASSVGRDSYEQYF.

This chain uses TRBV5-1 with TRBJ2-7; TRBD2 is a possible D gene (6 bases). Trimming stripped 0 bases from V and 0 bases from J, with 10 bases between. There are 15 residues in the CDR3. CDR1 is SGHRS and CDR2 is YFSETQ in the germline V gene. CDR3 in amino acids: CASSLVGGTSYEQYF. DNA of the CDR3: TGCGCCAGCAGCTTGGTTGGCGGGACCTCCTACGAGCAGTACTTC.

The chain couples TRBV28 to TRBJ2-7; TRBD2 matches at 7 bases. The J segment lost 4 bases and the V segment lost 5 bases, leaving 11 bases of the junction unmatched. CDR1 and CDR2 from the germline V gene are MDHEN and SYDVKM. The CDR3 is made up of 15 amino acids. In nucleotides, the CDR3 is TGTGCCAGCAGTAGGGGACCGACCGGGGGGTACGAGCAGTACTTC. It codes for CASSRGPTGGYEQYF. Based on the CDR3 plus reference TRBV28 and TRBJ2-7, the full variable domain is DVKVTQSSRYLVKRTGEKVFLECVQDMDHENMFWYRQDPGLGLRLIYFSYDVKMKEKGDIPEGYSVSREKKERFSLILESASTNQTSMYLCASSRGPTGGYEQYFGPGTRLTVT.

The table lists this clone with a few counts. The chain has TRBV5-1 and TRBJ2-5; a weak D match, TRBD1 (6 bases). The germline V gene has CDR1 SGHRS and CDR2 YFSETQ. V lost 4 bases to trimming and J lost 2 bases, with 12 bases between them. This CDR3 is 14 amino acids long. CDR3: CASSPGTPQETQYF. The CDR3 DNA reads as TGCGCCAGCAGCCCGGGGACACCTCAAGAGACCCAGTACTTC.